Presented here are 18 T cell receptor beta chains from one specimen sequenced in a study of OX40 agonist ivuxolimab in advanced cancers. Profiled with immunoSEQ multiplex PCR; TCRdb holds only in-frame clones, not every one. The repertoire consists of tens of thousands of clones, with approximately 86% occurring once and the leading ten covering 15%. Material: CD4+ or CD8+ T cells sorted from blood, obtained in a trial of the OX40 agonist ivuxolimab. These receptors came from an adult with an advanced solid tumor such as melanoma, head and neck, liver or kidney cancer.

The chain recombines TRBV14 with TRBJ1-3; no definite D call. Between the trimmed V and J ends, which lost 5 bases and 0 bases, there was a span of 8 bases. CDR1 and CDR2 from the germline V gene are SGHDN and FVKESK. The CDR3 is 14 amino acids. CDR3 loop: CASSISSSGNTIYF. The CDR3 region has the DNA TGTGCCAGCAGCATATCCTCCTCTGGAAACACCATATATTTT.

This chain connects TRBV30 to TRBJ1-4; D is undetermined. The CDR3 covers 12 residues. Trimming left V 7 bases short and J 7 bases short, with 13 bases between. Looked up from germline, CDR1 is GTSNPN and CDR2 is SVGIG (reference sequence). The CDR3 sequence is CAFAGFGEKLFF. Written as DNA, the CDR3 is TGTGCCTTTGCTGGGTTCGGTGAAAAACTGTTTTTT.

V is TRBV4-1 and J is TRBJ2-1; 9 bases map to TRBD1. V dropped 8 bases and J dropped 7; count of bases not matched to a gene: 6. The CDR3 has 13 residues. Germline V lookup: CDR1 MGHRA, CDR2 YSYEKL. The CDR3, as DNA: TGCGCCAGCCGGGACAGGGTAAGGAATGAGCAGTTCTTC. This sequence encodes CASRDRVRNEQFF.

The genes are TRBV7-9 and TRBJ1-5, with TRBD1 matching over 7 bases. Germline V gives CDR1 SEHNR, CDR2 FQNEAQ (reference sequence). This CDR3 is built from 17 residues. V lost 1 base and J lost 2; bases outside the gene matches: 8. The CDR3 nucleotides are TGTGCCAGCAGCTTAGGCGGCAGGGGGGTTGGCAATCAGCCCCAGCATTTT. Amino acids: CASSLGGRGVGNQPQHF.

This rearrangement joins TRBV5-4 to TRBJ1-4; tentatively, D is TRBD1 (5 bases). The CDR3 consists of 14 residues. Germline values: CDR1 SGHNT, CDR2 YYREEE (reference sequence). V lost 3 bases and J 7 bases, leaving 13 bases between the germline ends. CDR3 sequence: CASSSPTVGEKLFF. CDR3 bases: TGTGCCAGCAGCTCACCGACAGTCGGTGAAAAACTGTTTTTT.

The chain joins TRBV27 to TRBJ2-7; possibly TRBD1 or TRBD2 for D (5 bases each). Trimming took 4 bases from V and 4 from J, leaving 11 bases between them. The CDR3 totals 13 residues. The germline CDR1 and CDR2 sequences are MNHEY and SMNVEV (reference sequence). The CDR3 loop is CASSWGIGYEQYF. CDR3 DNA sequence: TGTGCCAGCAGTTGGGGGATCGGATACGAGCAGTACTTC.

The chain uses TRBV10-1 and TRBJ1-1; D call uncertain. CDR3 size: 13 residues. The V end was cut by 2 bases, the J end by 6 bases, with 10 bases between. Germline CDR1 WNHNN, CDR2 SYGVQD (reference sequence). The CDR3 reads CASSERSEPEAFF. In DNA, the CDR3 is TGCGCCAGCAGTGAGAGGTCAGAACCTGAAGCTTTCTTT.

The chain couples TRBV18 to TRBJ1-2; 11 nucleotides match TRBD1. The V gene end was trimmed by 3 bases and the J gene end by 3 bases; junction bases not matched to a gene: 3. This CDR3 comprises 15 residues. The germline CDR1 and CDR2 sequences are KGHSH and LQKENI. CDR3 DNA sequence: TGTGCCAGCTCACCCGGGACAGGGGGATACTATGGCTACACCTTC. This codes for CASSPGTGGYYGYTF. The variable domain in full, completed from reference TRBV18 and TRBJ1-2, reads NAGVMQNPRHLVRRRGQEARLRCSPMKGHSHVYWYRQLPEEGLKFMVYLQKENIIDESGMPKERFSAEFPKEGPSILRIQQVVRGDSAAYFCASSPGTGGYYGYTFGSGTRLTVV.

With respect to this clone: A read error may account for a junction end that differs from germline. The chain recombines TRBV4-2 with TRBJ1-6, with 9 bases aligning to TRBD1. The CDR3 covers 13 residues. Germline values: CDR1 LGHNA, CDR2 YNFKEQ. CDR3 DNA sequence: TGTGCCAGCAGCCAGGTCCGGGACAGGGAGTATTACTTT. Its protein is CASSQVRDREYYF.

For the CDR3, the DNA is TGTGCCAGCACCGGGGGACCTACCTACGAGCAGTACGTC. The encoded protein is CASTGGPTYEQYV. V and J are TRBV6-6 and TRBJ2-7, with TRBD2 as a possible D gene (6 bases). Trimming removed 7 bases from V and 2 bases from J, with 12 bases in between. The length of the CDR3 is 13 residues. Germline CDR1 MNHNY, CDR2 SVGAGI (reference sequence).

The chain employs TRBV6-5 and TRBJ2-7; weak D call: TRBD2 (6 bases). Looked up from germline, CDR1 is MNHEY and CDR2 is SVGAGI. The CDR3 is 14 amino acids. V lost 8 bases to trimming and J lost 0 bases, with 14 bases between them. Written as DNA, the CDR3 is TGTGCCAGCTCCCCGGATAGCGGCTCCTACGAGCAGTACTTC. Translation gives CASSPDSGSYEQYF.

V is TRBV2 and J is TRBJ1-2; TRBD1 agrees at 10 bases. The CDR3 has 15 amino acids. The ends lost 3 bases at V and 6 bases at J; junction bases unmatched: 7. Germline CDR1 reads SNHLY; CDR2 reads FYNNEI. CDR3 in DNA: TGTGCCAGCAGTGATCCTCGGGACAGGGGCGATGGCTACACCTTC. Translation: CASSDPRDRGDGYTF. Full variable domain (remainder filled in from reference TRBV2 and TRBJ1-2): EPEVTQTPSHQVTQMGQEVILRCVPISNHLYFYWYRQILGQKVEFLVSFYNNEISEKSEIFDDQFSVERPDGSNFTLKIRSTKLEDSAMYFCASSDPRDRGDGYTFGSGTRLTVV.

Here the CDR3 reads CASSPGAGYEQYV. In DNA, the CDR3 is TGTGCCAGCAGCCCAGGGGCCGGGTACGAGCAGTACGTC. The J gene is TRBJ2-7, the V gene TRBV5-8, with D possibly TRBD1 on 6 matching bases. Trimming left V 4 bases short and J 4 bases short, with 12 bases between. The CDR3 covers 13 residues. Germline loops: CDR1 SGHTS, CDR2 YDEGEE.

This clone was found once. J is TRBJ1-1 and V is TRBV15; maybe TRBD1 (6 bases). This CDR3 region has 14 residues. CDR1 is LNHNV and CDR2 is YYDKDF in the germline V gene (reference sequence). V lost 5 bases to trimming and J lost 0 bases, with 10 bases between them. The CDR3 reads CATSGDMMNTEAFF. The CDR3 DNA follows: TGTGCCACCAGCGGGGACATGATGAACACTGAAGCTTTCTTT.

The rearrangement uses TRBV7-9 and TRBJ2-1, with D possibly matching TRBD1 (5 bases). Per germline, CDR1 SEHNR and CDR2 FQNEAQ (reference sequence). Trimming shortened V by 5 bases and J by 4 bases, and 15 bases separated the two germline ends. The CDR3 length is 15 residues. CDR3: CASSHKSQVYNEQFF. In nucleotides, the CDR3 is TGTGCCAGCAGCCACAAATCACAGGTATACAATGAGCAGTTCTTC.

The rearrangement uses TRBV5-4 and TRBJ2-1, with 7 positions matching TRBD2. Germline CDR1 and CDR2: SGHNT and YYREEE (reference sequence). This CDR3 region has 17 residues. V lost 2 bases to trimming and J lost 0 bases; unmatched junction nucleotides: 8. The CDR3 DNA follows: TGTGCCAGCAGCTTAAGTGGGAGGGATTACTCCTACAATGAGCAGTTCTTC. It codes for CASSLSGRDYSYNEQFF.

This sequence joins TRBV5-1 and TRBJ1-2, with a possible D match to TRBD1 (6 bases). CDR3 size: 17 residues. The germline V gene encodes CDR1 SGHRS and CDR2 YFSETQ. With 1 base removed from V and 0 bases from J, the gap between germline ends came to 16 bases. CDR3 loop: CASSLSPGTHPNYGYTF. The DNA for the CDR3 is TGCGCCAGCAGCTTGTCGCCCGGGACACACCCTAACTATGGCTACACCTTC.

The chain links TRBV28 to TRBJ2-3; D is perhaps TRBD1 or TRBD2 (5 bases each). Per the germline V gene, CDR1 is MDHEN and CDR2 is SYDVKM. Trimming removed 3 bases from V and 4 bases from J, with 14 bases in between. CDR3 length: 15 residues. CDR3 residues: CASSLAPGRADTQYF. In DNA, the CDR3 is TGTGCCAGCAGTTTGGCACCGGGGCGCGCAGATACGCAGTATTTT.